The 11 T cell receptor beta chains in this list originate from one sample, sequenced in a study of T cell responses to AZD1222 COVID-19 vaccine. TCRdb's copy holds only in-frame clones and misses some; the assay was immunoSEQ multiplex PCR. Of about 40,000 clones listed, over 80% were seen once; the top ten hold 18%. Material: peripheral blood, obtained 28 days after the second AZD1222 dose. The receptor source for this set is an adult who received the AZD1222 COVID-19 vaccine.

J is TRBJ1-5 and V is TRBV6-1, with D possibly TRBD1 on 6 matching bases. The ends were cut back, 0 bases at V and 3 bases at J, with 9 bases in the middle. In germline, CDR1 is MNHNS, CDR2 SASEGT. This CDR3 contains 15 residues. CDR3 loop: CASSEAGGYNQPQHF. CDR3 coding DNA: TGTGCCAGCAGTGAAGCGGGGGGCTACAATCAGCCCCAGCATTTT.

The chain couples TRBV6-5 to TRBJ1-2; tentative D call: TRBD1 (5 bases). The CDR3 loop spans 14 amino acids. The V gene lost 6 bases and the J gene lost 4 bases, with 15 bases spanning the gap. From germline, CDR1 is MNHEY and CDR2 SVGAGI. The CDR3 DNA follows: TGTGCCAGCAGCTCCGGGGCCTTGGCCTATGGCTACACCTTC. Protein sequence: CASSSGALAYGYTF.

This chain connects TRBV29-1 to TRBJ2-3; 7 bases are shared with TRBD2. CDR3 length: 16 amino acids. J gave up 7 bases and V 0 bases, and 13 bases lay outside the gene matches. Germline assignment: CDR1 SQVTM and CDR2 ANQGSEA. CDR3 loop: CSVEDPPSGVTYTQYF. CDR3 DNA: TGCAGCGTTGAAGATCCTCCCAGCGGGGTTACGTATACGCAGTATTTT.

The chain recombines TRBV5-1 with TRBJ2-2; TRBD2 aligns across 7 bases. The CDR3 has 17 residues. With 4 bases clipped from V and 4 bases from J, the junction kept 13 bases outside the gene matches. Germline assignment: CDR1 SGHRS and CDR2 YFSETQ. DNA for the CDR3: TGCGCCAGCAGCGATCTGGTCCAGCGGGGTGGCACCGGGGAGCTGTTTTTT. It is translated as CASSDLVQRGGTGELFF. Based on the CDR3 plus reference TRBV5-1 and TRBJ2-2, the full variable domain is KAGVTQTPRYLIKTRGQQVTLSCSPISGHRSVSWYQQTPGQGLQFLFEYFSETQRNKGNFPGRFSGRQFSNSRSEMNVSTLELGDSALYLCASSDLVQRGGTGELFFGEGSRLTVL.

The rearrangement joins TRBV29-1 to TRBJ1-1, with 8 bases matching TRBD1. The V segment lost 6 bases and the J segment 1 base; nucleotides outside the gene matches: 7. There are 14 residues in the CDR3. Per germline, CDR1 SQVTM and CDR2 ANQGSEA. In DNA, the CDR3 is TGCAGCGTGGAATCCAGGGGGCAGAACACTGAAGCTTTCTTT. Translating it yields CSVESRGQNTEAFF.

The chain is built from TRBV4-2 and TRBJ2-7; D is perhaps TRBD1 or TRBD2 (5 bases each). This CDR3 has 13 residues. The germline gives CDR1 LGHNA, CDR2 YNFKEQ. V lost 6 bases and J lost 7, with 16 bases in between. DNA for the CDR3: TGTGCCAGCAGTCGAGGGGATTATTGGGAGCAGTACTTC. As protein: CASSRGDYWEQYF.

The chain combines TRBV5-1 with TRBJ1-2, with 7 bases fitting TRBD1. J was trimmed by 5 bases and V by 0 bases; bases with no gene match: 10. This CDR3 region has 16 residues. Looked up from germline, CDR1 is SGHRS and CDR2 is YFSETQ. The CDR3 DNA is TGCGCCAGCAGCTTGGGCCTACAGGGGCGAGTGTATGGCTACACCTTC. Translating gives CASSLGLQGRVYGYTF. The variable domain in full, completed from reference TRBV5-1 and TRBJ1-2, reads KAGVTQTPRYLIKTRGQQVTLSCSPISGHRSVSWYQQTPGQGLQFLFEYFSETQRNKGNFPGRFSGRQFSNSRSEMNVSTLELGDSALYLCASSLGLQGRVYGYTFGSGTRLTVV.

The chain carries TRBV19 and TRBJ2-7, with D perhaps TRBD1 (6 bases). Trimming cost V 3 bases and J 1 base, with 7 bases left between them. CDR3 length equals 13 residues. Germline lookup yields CDR1 LNHDA and CDR2 SQIVND (reference sequence). Here the CDR3 DNA reads TGTGCCAGTAGTATCCAGGGGTCCTACGAGCAGTACTTC. It codes for CASSIQGSYEQYF.

The gene calls are TRBV21-1 and TRBJ1-1. TRBV21-1 is a known pseudogene. This CDR3 spans 17 amino acids. CDR3 residues: CASRTTGREGMNTEAFF. DNA for the CDR3: TGTGCCAGCAGAACAACCGGGAGGGAGGGGATGAACACTGAAGCTTTCTTT.

The gene calls are TRBV15 and TRBJ1-5, with D possibly being TRBD1 (6 bases). From germline, CDR1 is LNHNV and CDR2 YYDKDF (reference sequence). This CDR3 region has 17 residues. Trimming left V 0 bases short and J 4 bases short, with 16 bases between. CDR3 residues: CATSRDLDRKTNQPQHF. As DNA, the CDR3 is TGTGCCACCAGCAGAGATCTTGACAGGAAGACTAATCAGCCCCAGCATTTT.

V is TRBV5-4 and J is TRBJ2-1; D uncertain. This CDR3 has 12 amino acids. Germline CDR1 reads SGHNT; CDR2 reads YYREEE (reference sequence). Trimming shortened V by 1 base and J by 6 bases, and 5 bases separated the two germline ends. The CDR3 here is CASSLLGNEQFF. CDR3 bases: TGTGCCAGCAGCTTGCTGGGCAATGAGCAGTTCTTC.